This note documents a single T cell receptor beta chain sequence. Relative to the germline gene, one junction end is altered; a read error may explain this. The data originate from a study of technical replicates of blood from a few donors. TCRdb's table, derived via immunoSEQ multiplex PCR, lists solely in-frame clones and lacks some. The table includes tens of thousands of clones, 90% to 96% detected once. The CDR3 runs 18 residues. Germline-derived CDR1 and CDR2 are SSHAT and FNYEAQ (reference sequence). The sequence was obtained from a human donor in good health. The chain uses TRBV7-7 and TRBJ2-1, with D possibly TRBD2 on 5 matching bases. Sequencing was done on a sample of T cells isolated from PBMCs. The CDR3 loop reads CASSQRDYEVESYNEQFF. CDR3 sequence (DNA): TGTGCTAGCAGCCAACGAGACTATGAGGTAGAGTCCTACAATGAGCAGTTCTTC.